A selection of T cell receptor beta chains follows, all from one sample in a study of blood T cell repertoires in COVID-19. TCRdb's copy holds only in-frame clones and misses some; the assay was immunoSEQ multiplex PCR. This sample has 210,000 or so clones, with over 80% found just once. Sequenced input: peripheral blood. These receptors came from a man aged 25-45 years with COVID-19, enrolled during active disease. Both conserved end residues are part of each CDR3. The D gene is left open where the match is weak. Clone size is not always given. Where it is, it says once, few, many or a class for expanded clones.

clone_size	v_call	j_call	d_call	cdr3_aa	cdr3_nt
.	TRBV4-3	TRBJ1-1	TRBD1	CASSHQGDTEAFF	TGCGCCAGCAGCCACCAGGGGGACACTGAAGCTTTCTTT
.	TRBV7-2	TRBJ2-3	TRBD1	CASSAPASGQARDTQYF	TGTGCCAGCAGCGCCCCGGCCTCGGGACAGGCCAGAGATACGCAGTATTTT
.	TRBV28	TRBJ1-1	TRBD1	CAGLEAGGSNTEAFF	TGTGCGGGGCTTGAAGCAGGGGGCTCGAACACTGAAGCTTTCTTT
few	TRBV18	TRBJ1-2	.	CASSQSDSWGYTF	TGTGCCAGCTCACAATCAGATTCCTGGGGCTACACCTTC
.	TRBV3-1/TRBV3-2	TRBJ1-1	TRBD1	CASSQGGGGEAFF	TGTGCCAGCAGCCAAGGAGGGGGCGGTGAAGCTTTCTTT
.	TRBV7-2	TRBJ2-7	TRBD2	CASSLGRGGGPYEQYF	TGTGCCAGCAGCTTAGGACGGGGCGGGGGACCCTACGAGCAGTACTTC
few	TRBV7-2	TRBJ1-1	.	CASSVHKNTEAFF	TGTGCCAGCAGCGTACATAAGAACACTGAAGCTTTCTTT
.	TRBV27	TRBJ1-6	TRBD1	CASSYGTGSDSPLHF	TGTGCCAGCAGTTATGGGACAGGGTCGGATTCACCCCTCCACTTT
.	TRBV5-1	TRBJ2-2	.	CASRETGNTGELFF	TGCGCCAGCAGGGAGACAGGGAACACCGGGGAGCTGTTTTTT
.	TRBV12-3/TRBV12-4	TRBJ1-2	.	CASSFGRGYGYTF	TGTGCCAGCAGTTTTGGCAGGGGCTATGGCTACACCTTC
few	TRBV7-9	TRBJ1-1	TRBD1	CASSSGTVNTEAFF	TGTGCCAGCAGCTCCGGGACAGTGAACACTGAAGCTTTCTTT
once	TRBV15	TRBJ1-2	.	CATSRAREGTYGYTF	TGTGCCACCAGCAGAGCCCGGGAGGGGACTTATGGCTACACCTTC
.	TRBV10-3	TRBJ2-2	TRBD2	CATRLAGFLTGELFF	TGTGCCACCCGACTAGCGGGGTTCCTAACCGGGGAGCTGTTTTTT
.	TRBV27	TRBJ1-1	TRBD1	CASNRQGGSTEAFF	TGTGCCAGCAATAGACAGGGAGGCAGCACTGAAGCTTTCTTT
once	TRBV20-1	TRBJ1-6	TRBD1	CSASSGTGGNSPLHF	TGCAGTGCTAGTTCCGGGACAGGGGGCAATTCACCCCTCCACTTT
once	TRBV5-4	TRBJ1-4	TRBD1	CASSLRQGANEKLFF	TGTGCCAGCAGCTTGAGACAGGGGGCTAATGAAAAACTGTTTTTT
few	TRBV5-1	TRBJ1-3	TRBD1	CASSMDRAGNTIYF	TGCGCCAGCAGCATGGACAGGGCTGGAAACACCATATATTTT
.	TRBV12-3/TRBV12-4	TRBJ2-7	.	CASSKRPYEQYF	TGTGCCAGCAGTAAGCGTCCCTACGAGCAGTACTTC
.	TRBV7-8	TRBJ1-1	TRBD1	CASSFPDRDTSMNTEAFF	TGTGCCAGCAGCTTTCCGGACAGGGATACAAGTATGAACACTGAAGCTTTCTTT
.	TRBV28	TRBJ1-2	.	CASGGGPTGGYTF	TGTGCCTCGGGAGGCGGACCAACGGGGGGCTACACCTTC
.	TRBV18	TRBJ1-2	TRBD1	CASSPDWDSVYGYTF	TGTGCCAGCTCACCGGACTGGGACAGCGTCTATGGCTACACCTTC
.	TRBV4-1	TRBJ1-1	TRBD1	CASSPYIIGGRVTEAFF	TGCGCCAGCAGCCCATATATTATAGGGGGCAGGGTCACTGAAGCTTTCTTT
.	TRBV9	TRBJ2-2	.	CASSRGGATGELFF	TGTGCCAGCAGCCGAGGGGGAGCTACCGGGGAGCTGTTTTTT
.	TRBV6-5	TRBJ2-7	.	CASSTRGLSYEQYF	TGTGCCAGCAGCACCCGGGGACTCTCCTACGAGCAGTACTTC
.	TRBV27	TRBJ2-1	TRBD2	CASSSRTSRDEQFF	TGTGCCAGCAGTTCCCGGACTAGCAGGGATGAGCAGTTCTTC
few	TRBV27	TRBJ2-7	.	CASSLSPQGLRYEQYF	TGTGCCAGCAGTTTATCCCCCCAGGGTCTCAGGTACGAGCAGTACTTC
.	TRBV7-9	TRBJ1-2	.	CASPTGNVFGYTF	TGTGCCAGCCCCACAGGGAACGTTTTTGGCTACACCTTC
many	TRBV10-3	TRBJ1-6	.	CAIRERQNNSPLHF	TGTGCCATCAGGGAAAGACAGAATAATTCACCCCTCCACTTT
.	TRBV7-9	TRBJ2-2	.	CASSRTGDFNTGELFF	TGTGCCAGCAGCCGAACAGGGGACTTTAACACCGGGGAGCTGTTTTTT
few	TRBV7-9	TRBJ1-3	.	CASSGHPSGNTIYF	TGTGCCAGCAGCGGACACCCCTCTGGAAACACCATATATTTT
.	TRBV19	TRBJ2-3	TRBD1	CASSADRGQDTQYF	TGTGCCAGTAGTGCCGACAGGGGGCAAGATACGCAGTATTTT
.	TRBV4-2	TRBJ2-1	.	CASSQDGTVLGGFF	TGTGCCAGCAGCCAAGATGGCACGGTACTCGGCGGATTCTTC
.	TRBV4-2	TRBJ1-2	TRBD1	CASSQLGTGGWYGYTF	TGTGCCAGCAGCCAACTCGGGACAGGGGGTTGGTATGGCTACACCTTC
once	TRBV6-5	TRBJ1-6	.	CASRRQSSYNSPLHF	TGTGCCAGCAGGCGACAGAGCTCCTATAATTCACCCCTCCACTTT
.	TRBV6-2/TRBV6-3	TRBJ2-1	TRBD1	CASSYLRTGNGFF	TGTGCCAGCAGTTATCTCCGGACAGGGAATGGGTTCTTC